Shown below are 21 T cell receptor beta chains from a single sample sequenced in a study of T-cell memory formation after mild COVID-19. TCRdb independently ran MiXCR on the 5' RACE reads; one entry per CDR3 protein. The sample shows around 300,000 distinct CDR3 sequences, under 15% of them seen only once. The specimen was PBMCs or a T cell subset sorted from them (not recorded which). These receptors came from a man aged 18-30 years who had mild COVID-19 (a few samples of this study predate the infection). Cell type and time point are not known.

This clonotype came up many times. V is TRBV6-5 and J is TRBJ1-6; no firm D call. The CDR3 runs to 12 residues. In germline, CDR1 is MNHEY, CDR2 SVGAGI. Trimming stripped 6 bases from V and 9 bases from J, with 9 bases between. The CDR3 here is CASSPDGSPLHF. CDR3 DNA sequence: TGTGCCAGCAGCCCCGACGGTTCACCCCTCCACTTT.

This clonotype was observed a few times. The chain recombines TRBV5-1 with TRBJ1-1; D may be TRBD1 (5 bases). In germline, CDR1 is SGHRS, CDR2 YFSETQ. V lost 1 base and J lost 5, with 12 bases in between. The length of the CDR3 is 14 residues. The CDR3 protein is CASSLTGTGTEAFF. CDR3 coding DNA: TGCGCCAGCAGCTTGACCGGGACGGGGACTGAAGCTTTCTTT.

The chain is built from TRBV7-8 and TRBJ2-1, with D unclear. The CDR3 is 14 amino acids. The V end lost 3 bases, the J end lost 4 bases, and 10 bases lay between the germline ends. CDR1 is SGHVS and CDR2 is FQNEAQ in the germline V gene. CDR3 nucleotide sequence: TGTGCCAGCAGCTTTGAAACGGATTACAATGAGCAGTTCTTC. Translating gives CASSFETDYNEQFF.

The V gene is TRBV20-1, the J gene TRBJ1-1, with a possible D match to TRBD1 (5 bases). Trimming removed 8 bases from V and 3 bases from J, with 19 bases in between. Germline V gene data show CDR1 as DFQATT and CDR2 as SNEGSKA (reference sequence). CDR3 size: 14 residues. The DNA of the CDR3 is TGCAGTTCCCCCGGGACGGCAGCTGACACTGAAGCTTTCTTT. Translated: CSSPGTAADTEAFF.

In its sample, this clonotype was seen a few times. J is TRBJ1-2 and V is TRBV5-5; D is undetermined. V lost 4 bases, J lost 2 bases, and 12 bases lay in between. The CDR3 is 14 residues long. CDR1 and CDR2 from the germline V gene are SGHKS and YYEKEE (reference sequence). CDR3 residues: CASSRGGANYGYTF. The DNA of the CDR3 is TGTGCCAGCAGCCGGGGAGGTGCGAACTATGGCTACACCTTC.

CDR3 region: CASSRDRDRKNIQYF. The CDR3 region has the DNA TGTGCCAGCAGTCGCGACCGGGACAGGAAAAACATTCAGTACTTC. The chain recombines TRBV6-5 with TRBJ2-4, with 8 bases matching TRBD1. The germline gives CDR1 MNHEY, CDR2 SVGAGI. J was trimmed by 4 bases and V by 5 bases; bases with no gene match: 7. The CDR3 is 15 amino acids.

This sequence joins TRBV6-5 and TRBJ1-6; the D gene is possibly TRBD1 (6 bases). This CDR3 region has 12 residues. V lost 6 bases and J lost 9, with 9 bases in between. In germline, CDR1 is MNHEY, CDR2 SVGAGI. The CDR3 loop is CASRLGGSPLHF. CDR3 nucleotides: TGTGCCAGCAGGCTAGGGGGTTCACCCCTCCACTTT.

This clonotype was seen repeatedly, ten times or more. V usage is TRBV5-1 and J usage is TRBJ2-7, with 9 bases aligning to TRBD1. There are 14 residues in the CDR3. CDR1 and CDR2 from the germline V gene are SGHRS and YFSETQ. Trimming took 4 bases from V and 5 from J; bases not matched to a gene: 7. The CDR3 sequence: CASSPGQGTDEQYF. The CDR3 region has the DNA TGCGCCAGCAGCCCTGGACAGGGGACCGACGAGCAGTACTTC. The whole variable domain, remainder taken from reference TRBV5-1 and TRBJ2-7, is KAGVTQTPRYLIKTRGQQVTLSCSPISGHRSVSWYQQTPGQGLQFLFEYFSETQRNKGNFPGRFSGRQFSNSRSEMNVSTLELGDSALYLCASSPGQGTDEQYFGPGTRLTVT.

The rearrangement joins TRBV11-2 to TRBJ2-3; 14 nucleotides match TRBD2. The germline gives CDR1 SGHAT, CDR2 FQNNGV. The CDR3 consists of 16 residues. V gave up 5 bases and J gave up 6 bases; unmatched junction bases: 7. CDR3 DNA: TGTGCCAGCAGCACGGGGACTAGCGGGGGTGTGGATACGCAGTATTTT. Its translation: CASSTGTSGGVDTQYF.

This clonotype came up a few times. This chain joins TRBV6-5 and TRBJ2-2, with D unclear. The CDR3 runs 12 residues. The germline gives CDR1 MNHEY, CDR2 SVGAGI. V lost 5 bases and J lost 6, with 7 bases in between. CDR3 coding DNA: TGTGCCAGCAGTCCCGGCCCCGGGGAGCTGTTTTTT. Translated, it gives CASSPGPGELFF.

The V and J genes are TRBV28 and TRBJ1-1; tentatively, D is TRBD1 (5 bases). The germline V and J ends were trimmed by 7 bases and 11 bases, with 20 bases remaining between them. Germline lookup yields CDR1 MDHEN and CDR2 SYDVKM. The CDR3 has 13 amino acids. The CDR3 loop is CASNLGPARGAFF. DNA for the CDR3: TGTGCCAGCAACTTAGGTCCGGCTCGGGGGGCTTTCTTT.

This chain joins TRBV5-6 and TRBJ1-5; D gene uncertain. Germline CDR1 and CDR2: SGHDT and YYEEEE. V was clipped by 0 bases and J by 3 bases, with 4 bases between them. The length of the CDR3 is 13 residues. Written as DNA, the CDR3 is TGTGCCAGCAGCTTGGACGACAATCAGCCCCAGCATTTT. Protein sequence: CASSLDDNQPQHF.

V gene TRBV5-1 combines with J gene TRBJ2-2; the D is unclear. Trimming pared 5 bases from V and 4 bases from J, leaving 9 bases between. The CDR3 runs 13 residues. Germline CDR1 is SGHRS and CDR2 is YFSETQ. CDR3 in DNA: TGCGCCAGCAGGTTCCGGGTCACCGGGGAGCTGTTTTTT. Protein sequence: CASRFRVTGELFF.

Many counts were recorded for this clonotype. The V gene is TRBV27, the J gene TRBJ2-1; D is undetermined. V was pared by 7 bases and J by 9 bases, with 19 bases between. CDR1 MNHEY and CDR2 SMNVEV come from the germline V gene (reference sequence). This CDR3 contains 14 residues. The CDR3 loop is CASILGQAKGEQFF. DNA for the CDR3: TGTGCCAGCATACTTGGGCAGGCTAAGGGTGAGCAGTTCTTC.

This clonotype was found a few times. This chain connects TRBV30 to TRBJ1-2, with TRBD1 as a possible D gene (5 bases). The V end was cut by 1 base, the J end by 8 bases, with 14 bases between. This CDR3 has 13 amino acids. Germline CDR1 reads GTSNPN; CDR2 reads SVGIG (reference sequence). Here the CDR3 reads CAWSAGAFGGYTF. In DNA, the CDR3 is TGTGCCTGGAGTGCTGGGGCCTTTGGGGGCTACACCTTC.

The rearrangement links TRBV10-3 to TRBJ1-1; the match to TRBD1 covers 7 bases. J gave up 1 base and V 7 bases, and 9 bases lay outside the gene matches. Germline V gives CDR1 ENHRY, CDR2 SYGVKD. This CDR3 contains 15 residues. In DNA, the CDR3 is TGTGCCATCACCTTTGGACAGGCTTCGAACACTGAAGCTTTCTTT. Its protein is CAITFGQASNTEAFF.

This chain links TRBV20-1 with TRBJ2-5, with 9 positions matching TRBD2. V gave up 7 bases and J gave up 5 bases; unmatched junction bases: 11. The V gene's germline CDR1 is DFQATT and CDR2 SNEGSKA (reference sequence). This CDR3 comprises 14 residues. The CDR3 nucleotides read TGCAGTGACAAAGGTCCTAGCGGGGTGGAGACCCAGTACTTC. It codes for CSDKGPSGVETQYF.

The sample holds a few counts of this clonotype. The V gene is TRBV12-3 or TRBV12-4, the J gene TRBJ2-2; D is unclear. The CDR3 extends over 11 amino acids. Trimming left V 1 base short and J 9 bases short, with 3 bases between. The CDR3 spells CASSLGWELFF. DNA of the CDR3: TGTGCCAGCAGTTTAGGCTGGGAGCTGTTTTTT.

In its sample, this clonotype was seen a few times. The chain is built from TRBV5-1 and TRBJ2-3; no definite D call. V was cut by 1 base and J by 3 bases, with 9 bases left in between. The CDR3 consists of 14 residues. Germline CDR1 and CDR2: SGHRS and YFSETQ. In DNA, the CDR3 is TGCGCCAGCAGCTTGTCCCAGCAAACAGATACGCAGTATTTT. Protein: CASSLSQQTDTQYF.

This clonotype was observed a few times. The V and J genes are TRBV5-1 and TRBJ2-3; D is uncertain. Germline V gives CDR1 SGHRS, CDR2 YFSETQ. The CDR3 covers 14 residues. Between the trimmed V and J ends, which lost 1 base and 5 bases, there was a span of 11 bases. CDR3 DNA: TGCGCCAGCAGCTTGCTAGGTAGTCGAGATACGCAGTATTTT. Translated, it gives CASSLLGSRDTQYF.

This clonotype turned up a few times. The chain uses TRBV7-2 and TRBJ2-1; D is perhaps TRBD1 or TRBD2 (5 bases each). Per germline, CDR1 SGHTA and CDR2 FQGNSA. Trimming removed 3 bases from V and 16 bases from J, with 13 bases in between. The CDR3 runs to 11 residues. For the CDR3, the DNA is TGTGCCAGCAGCTTTGCCGGGACGTTATTCTTC. Its protein product is CASSFAGTLFF.